Shown below are 32 T cell receptor beta chains from a single sample sequenced in a study of cytomegalovirus exposure and HLA in healthy donors. The PCR made use of 60 Vbeta and 13 Jbeta primers. Only in-frame clones appear in the TCRdb table, and some are missing; sequencing was by immunoSEQ multiplex PCR. The table includes some 160,000 clones, roughly 84% detected once. Sequenced input: PBMCs. The receptors shown here come from a boy aged 2 to 10 in good health and CMV-seronegative.

V and J are TRBV6-1 and TRBJ1-1; D not resolved. Germline V lookup: CDR1 MNHNS, CDR2 SASEGT. The length of the CDR3 is 13 residues. Trimming shortened V by 3 bases and J by 9 bases, and 14 bases separated the two germline ends. This CDR3 is CASSDGFAAQAFF. DNA of the CDR3: TGTGCCAGCAGTGATGGGTTCGCAGCGCAAGCTTTCTTT.

The CDR3 region has the DNA TGTGCCAGCAGAGGGAGCGCCGGGACAGCCTCATTTAGCAATCAGCCCCAGCATTTT. Translation: CASRGSAGTASFSNQPQHF. The rearrangement links TRBV2 to TRBJ1-5, with TRBD1 identical over 7 bases. The V segment lost 6 bases and the J segment 0 bases; nucleotides outside the gene matches: 17. The length of the CDR3 is 19 residues. CDR1 and CDR2 (germline): SNHLY, FYNNEI.

The gene calls are TRBV29-1 and TRBJ1-2; TRBD1 matches at 9 bases. The CDR3 sequence is 13 residues long. The V segment lost 5 bases and the J segment 9 bases; nucleotides outside the gene matches: 10. Germline V CDR1 and CDR2: SQVTM, ANQGSEA. CDR3 loop: CSVFLRDRDRYTF. As DNA, the CDR3 is TGCAGCGTTTTTCTCCGGGACAGGGATCGCTACACCTTC.

The V call is TRBV11-3, the J call TRBJ1-1; TRBD1 is a possible D gene (5 bases). V was cut by 5 bases and J by 1 base, with 14 bases left in between. This CDR3 has 15 amino acids. In germline, CDR1 is SGHNT, CDR2 YENEEA. Here the CDR3 reads CASSEGAASNTEAFF. CDR3 bases: TGTGCCAGCAGCGAAGGGGCCGCCTCGAACACTGAAGCTTTCTTT.

This clone occurred a few times. The genes are TRBV5-4 and TRBJ2-3; 9 nucleotides match TRBD2. With V trimmed by 3 bases and J by 8 bases, 10 bases remained unmatched. The CDR3 length is 15 residues. The germline V gene encodes CDR1 SGHNT and CDR2 YYREEE (reference sequence). CDR3: CASSSSGGRVGTQYF. The CDR3 bases are TGTGCCAGCAGCTCCTCCGGCGGGAGGGTTGGTACGCAGTATTTT.

DNA of the CDR3: TGTGCCAGCTCCCAACTAGCGGGAGGAATCACAGATACGCAGTATTTT. It yields the protein CASSQLAGGITDTQYF. The chain links TRBV18 to TRBJ2-3, with 12 bases identical to TRBD2. This CDR3 has 16 amino acids. V was clipped by 6 bases and J by 2 bases; unmatched bases: 6. Germline CDR1 KGHSH, CDR2 LQKENI. Looking up the rest from reference TRBV18 and TRBJ2-3 gives the full variable domain: NAGVMQNPRHLVRRRGQEARLRCSPMKGHSHVYWYRQLPEEGLKFMVYLQKENIIDESGMPKERFSAEFPKEGPSILRIQQVVRGDSAAYFCASSQLAGGITDTQYFGPGTRLTVL.

The V gene is TRBV21-1, the J gene TRBJ1-2; the D call of TRBD1 is as the table states it, not checked on the DNA. TRBV21-1 is a listed pseudogene. CDR3 length: 12 amino acids. In nucleotides, the CDR3 is TGTGCCAGCAGCAACAGGAACTATGGCTACACCTTC. Protein: CASSNRNYGYTF.

There are a few counts of this clone. The V gene is TRBV5-1, the J gene TRBJ1-2; D not certain. Trimming shortened V by 0 bases and J by 4 bases, and 7 bases separated the two germline ends. CDR1 and CDR2 (germline): SGHRS, YFSETQ. This CDR3 is built from 13 residues. CDR3 DNA sequence: TGCGCCAGCAGCTTGGAGCGGGTCTATGGCTACACCTTC. It specifies CASSLERVYGYTF. Complete variable domain (other parts from reference TRBV5-1 and TRBJ1-2): KAGVTQTPRYLIKTRGQQVTLSCSPISGHRSVSWYQQTPGQGLQFLFEYFSETQRNKGNFPGRFSGRQFSNSRSEMNVSTLELGDSALYLCASSLERVYGYTFGSGTRLTVV.

The rearrangement uses TRBV4-1 and TRBJ2-1; 8 bases match TRBD2. V gave up 0 bases and J gave up 8 bases; unmatched junction bases: 6. Looked up from germline, CDR1 is MGHRA and CDR2 is YSYEKL. This CDR3 comprises 15 residues. The DNA of the CDR3 is TGCGCCAGCAGCCAAGATCCAGCGGGGGCCGATGAGCAGTTCTTC. Translation gives CASSQDPAGADEQFF.

This clone appeared once. This chain joins TRBV19 and TRBJ1-1, with 10 bases identical to TRBD1. The V and J ends lost 3 bases and 4 bases, in that order; junction bases with no gene match: 5. The CDR3 totals 15 residues. From germline, CDR1 is LNHDA and CDR2 SQIVND (reference sequence). CDR3 DNA sequence: TGTGCCAGTAGTATCTCGGGACAGGGGAGCACTGAAGCTTTCTTT. Protein: CASSISGQGSTEAFF.

V is TRBV5-1 and J is TRBJ2-7; the D is unclear. V lost 1 base to trimming and J lost 4 bases, with 12 bases between them. Germline assignment: CDR1 SGHRS and CDR2 YFSETQ. The CDR3 spans 14 residues. This chain's CDR3 is CASSLRGGEYEQYF. The CDR3 DNA follows: TGCGCCAGCAGCTTGCGTGGCGGAGAGTACGAGCAGTACTTC.

The V and J genes are TRBV6-5 and TRBJ2-2; 7 nucleotides match TRBD1. The CDR3 has 15 residues. Germline CDR1 reads MNHEY; CDR2 reads SVGAGI. V trimming: 4 bases; J trimming: 3 bases; junction bases outside the gene matches: 5. CDR3 protein: CASSSGTVDTGELFF. CDR3 coding DNA: TGTGCCAGCAGTTCAGGGACAGTGGACACCGGGGAGCTGTTTTTT.

The chain uses TRBV10-1 and TRBJ2-1; TRBD1 might be the D (5 bases). This CDR3 is 15 amino acids long. Trimming shortened V by 0 bases and J by 2 bases, and 8 bases separated the two germline ends. Germline V gene lookup returns CDR1 WNHNN and CDR2 SYGVQD (reference sequence). The CDR3 region is CASSESGRAYNEQFF. CDR3 DNA: TGCGCCAGCAGTGAGTCTGGCAGGGCCTACAATGAGCAGTTCTTC.

The chain has TRBV7-9 and TRBJ2-7, with TRBD1 matching 9 bases. Germline V gene sequence: CDR1 SEHNR, CDR2 FQNEAQ (reference sequence). CDR3 size: 14 residues. V gave up 3 bases and J gave up 3 bases; unmatched junction bases: 3. The CDR3 sequence: CASSFGTGSYEQYF. The CDR3, as DNA: TGTGCCAGCAGCTTTGGGACAGGGAGCTACGAGCAGTACTTC.

The J gene is TRBJ1-1, the V gene TRBV7-7, with D hard to call. The CDR3 consists of 13 residues. Germline V gene lookup returns CDR1 SSHAT and CDR2 FNYEAQ (reference sequence). The V and J ends lost 2 bases and 5 bases respectively, with 9 bases between them. This CDR3 is CASSLSLSTEAFF. The CDR3 DNA reads as TGTGCCAGCAGCTTAAGTTTGAGTACTGAAGCTTTCTTT. Supplemented by reference TRBV7-7 and TRBJ1-1, the full variable domain reads GAGVSQSPRYKVTKRGQDVTLRCDPISSHATLYWYQQALGQGPEFLTYFNYEAQPDKSGLPSDRFSAERPEGSISTLTIQRTEQRDSAMYRCASSLSLSTEAFFGQGTRLTVV.

The chain uses TRBV2 and TRBJ2-1; D perhaps matches TRBD2 (7 bases). Trimming removed 2 bases from V and 8 bases from J, with 16 bases in between. The V gene's germline CDR1 is SNHLY and CDR2 FYNNEI. CDR3 size: 15 residues. The CDR3 DNA reads TGTGCCAGCAGTGAAATCCGCGGGGGCCATCATGAGCAGTTCTTC. Protein: CASSEIRGGHHEQFF.

V gene TRBV29-1 combines with J gene TRBJ2-2; weak D call: TRBD1 (8 bases). Per germline, CDR1 SQVTM and CDR2 ANQGSEA. The CDR3 is made up of 13 amino acids. The V end was cut by 7 bases, the J end by 7 bases, with 16 bases between. CDR3 DNA sequence: TGCAGCGCAGGGGGCGGGGGCGACGGGGAGCTGTTTTTT. Amino acid sequence: CSAGGGGDGELFF.

The chain couples TRBV6-1 to TRBJ2-1, with D perhaps matching TRBD2 (6 bases). The CDR3 spans 15 residues. Germline lookup yields CDR1 MNHNS and CDR2 SASEGT. V was shortened by 3 bases and J by 3 bases, with 12 bases between the two germline ends. DNA of the CDR3: TGTGCCAGCAGTGACGGGGGTGTGGGCTACAATGAGCAGTTCTTC. Its translation is CASSDGGVGYNEQFF.

This sequence joins TRBV6-6 and TRBJ2-2; weak D call: TRBD2 (6 bases). This CDR3 has 15 amino acids. Trimming removed 5 bases from V and 5 bases from J, with 15 bases in between. The germline gives CDR1 MNHNY, CDR2 SVGAGI (reference sequence). The CDR3 loop reads CASSPPGTETGELFF. The CDR3 DNA reads as TGTGCCAGCAGTCCCCCGGGGACTGAGACCGGGGAGCTGTTTTTT.

The chain recombines TRBV7-9 with TRBJ2-7; possible D gene TRBD1, 6 bases. In germline, CDR1 is SEHNR, CDR2 FQNEAQ (reference sequence). Deletions cut 6 bases from V and 4 bases from J, with 16 bases between. CDR3 length: 14 residues. CDR3 sequence reads: CASSPERGTYEQYF. CDR3 DNA: TGTGCCAGCAGTCCCGAAAGGGGGACGTACGAGCAGTACTTC. Filled out from reference TRBV7-9 and TRBJ2-7, the complete variable domain reads DTGVSQNPRHKITKRGQNVTFRCDPISEHNRLYWYRQTLGQGPEFLTYFQNEAQLEKSRLLSDRFSAERPKGSFSTLEIQRTEQGDSAMYLCASSPERGTYEQYFGPGTRLTVT.

The chain carries TRBV5-6 and TRBJ1-6; unclear D gene. CDR1 and CDR2 from the germline V gene are SGHDT and YYEEEE. The CDR3 is made up of 13 amino acids. Trimming removed 4 bases from V and 10 bases from J, with 12 bases in between. The CDR3 protein is CASSLLTGSPLHF. The CDR3 bases are TGTGCCAGCAGCCTCCTCACCGGGTCACCCCTCCACTTT. Variable domain in full (rest from reference TRBV5-6 and TRBJ1-6): DAGVTQSPTHLIKTRGQQVTLRCSPKSGHDTVSWYQQALGQGPQFIFQYYEEEERQRGNFPDRFSGHQFPNYSSELNVNALLLGDSALYLCASSLLTGSPLHFGNGTRLTVT.

The rearrangement uses TRBV19 and TRBJ2-1; TRBD1 agrees at 10 bases. The V gene end was trimmed by 4 bases and the J gene end by 8 bases; junction bases not matched to a gene: 5. CDR1 and CDR2 (germline): LNHDA, SQIVND (reference sequence). This CDR3 contains 14 residues. The CDR3 nucleotides are TGTGCCAGTAGTAAGGACAGGGGGGTCGATGAGCAGTTCTTC. Encoded protein: CASSKDRGVDEQFF.

As DNA, the CDR3 is TGTGCCAGCAGTCAGACAGGGGCAGAACAGTACTTC. Protein sequence: CASSQTGAEQYF. V is TRBV6-5 and J is TRBJ2-7; 8 nucleotides match TRBD1. Germline V CDR1 and CDR2: MNHEY, SVGAGI. There are 12 residues in the CDR3. V lost 5 bases and J lost 10; bases outside the gene matches: 7.

This clone was recorded only once. The chain couples TRBV5-3 to TRBJ1-5; D is ambiguous. TRBV5-3 is classed as an ORF, of uncertain function. The CDR3 extends over 14 amino acids. CDR3 nucleotides: TGTGATGGAGGGTCACCTTATAGCAATCAGCCCCAGCATTTT. This gives the protein CDGGSPYSNQPQHF.

The J gene is TRBJ2-1, the V gene TRBV5-1, with D possibly TRBD1 on 6 matching bases. The germline gives CDR1 SGHRS, CDR2 YFSETQ. The CDR3 runs to 12 residues. The germline V and J ends were trimmed by 8 bases and 5 bases, with 11 bases remaining between them. The CDR3 nucleotides read TGCGCCAGTGCCGGGACAAACAATGAGCAGTTCTTC. The encoded protein is CASAGTNNEQFF.

J is TRBJ1-1 and V is TRBV6-1; D is unclear. The germline V gene has CDR1 MNHNS and CDR2 SASEGT. Trimming took off 6 bases at V and 5 bases at J, with 19 bases between the two ends. This CDR3 is 15 amino acids long. The CDR3 coding sequence is TGTGCCAGCAGCCCTAACGGAGGGAGGAGGACTGAAGCTTTCTTT. Its protein is CASSPNGGRRTEAFF.

J is TRBJ1-2 and V is TRBV29-1; 7 bases agree with TRBD1. The CDR3 contains 12 residues. Trimming removed 6 bases from V and 1 base from J; junction bases left unmatched: 2. CDR1 SQVTM and CDR2 ANQGSEA come from the germline V gene. The CDR3 region is CSVQGGNYGYTF. The CDR3 bases are TGCAGCGTCCAGGGGGGTAACTATGGCTACACCTTC.

The chain recombines TRBV28 with TRBJ1-5, with TRBD1 as a possible D gene (6 bases). V was pared by 11 bases and J by 3 bases, with 17 bases between. The CDR3 is made up of 14 amino acids. Germline values: CDR1 MDHEN, CDR2 SYDVKM. The CDR3 DNA is TGTGCCGGACGACCGGGGGGCGTCAATCAGCCCCAGCATTTT. The encoded protein is CAGRPGGVNQPQHF.

V and J are TRBV25-1 and TRBJ1-5; TRBD1 matches 7 bases. Germline V gives CDR1 MGHDK, CDR2 SYGVNS. The CDR3 consists of 14 residues. V shed 5 bases, J shed 2 bases, and the junction held 3 bases outside the gene matches. This chain's CDR3 is CASSTTGGNQPQHF. CDR3 nucleotides: TGTGCCAGCAGTACAACAGGGGGCAATCAGCCCCAGCATTTT.

The chain is built from TRBV15 and TRBJ2-1; D possibly corresponds to TRBD2 (5 bases). The germline V gene encodes CDR1 LNHNV and CDR2 YYDKDF (reference sequence). Trimming took off 5 bases at V and 7 bases at J, with 15 bases between the two ends. The CDR3 contains 14 residues. This CDR3 reads CATSPVALSNEQFF. The CDR3 DNA is TGTGCCACCAGCCCGGTAGCGTTGTCGAATGAGCAGTTCTTC.

V usage is TRBV7-4 and J usage is TRBJ2-1; D unclear. CDR3 length: 13 amino acids. V was shortened by 8 bases and J by 9 bases, with 17 bases between the two germline ends. Germline CDR1 is SGHVT and CDR2 is SQSDAQ. Here the CDR3 DNA reads TGTGCCAGCCCACCCGGTGGATGGAGTGAGCAGTTCTTC. Protein product: CASPPGGWSEQFF.

This clone appeared a single time. V gene TRBV6-4 combines with J gene TRBJ2-1; TRBD1 matches 8 bases. This CDR3 region has 14 residues. Per germline, CDR1 MRHNA and CDR2 SNTAGT. The V gene end was trimmed by 3 bases and the J gene end by 10 bases; junction bases not matched to a gene: 8. CDR3 bases: TGTGCCAGCAGTGAGGGACAGGAGAACCGGGAGCAGTTCTTC. The encoded protein is CASSEGQENREQFF.